This T cell receptor (beta chain) stems from a study of cytomegalovirus exposure and HLA in healthy donors. The PCR contained 60 Vbeta and 13 Jbeta primers. Using immunoSEQ multiplex PCR, the repertoire was profiled, and TCRdb retains in-frame clones only, with some absent. The sample carries about 190,000 clones, less than 90% recorded once. Donors were nominally healthy when sampled, though unrecorded immune exposures were likely. In its sample, this clone was seen a few times. What it binds is unknown. Findings and caveats of the study: The CMV antigen specificity of a few CMV-associated chains was confirmed through in vitro analysis. TCR beta chains numbering more than 150 were designated cytomegalovirus-associated.

CDR1 is SGHTA, CDR2 FQGNSA, per germline. The CDR3 is made up of 14 amino acids. Trimming stripped 5 bases from V and 5 bases from J, with 13 bases between. This TCR was sampled from a man aged 45-60 years in good health and CMV-seronegative. The sample was PBMCs. The chain is built from TRBV7-2 and TRBJ1-3; D is perhaps TRBD1 (6 bases). As DNA, the CDR3 is TGTGCCAGCAGCCCGAGCAGGGGTAGAAACACCATATATTTT. It encodes CASSPSRGRNTIYF.